The next 25 T cell receptor beta chains were all read from a single sample in a study of cytomegalovirus exposure and HLA in healthy donors. In the PCR, 60 Vbeta and 13 Jbeta primers were used. Measured with immunoSEQ multiplex PCR; TCRdb has only the in-frame clones, and not every one. The sample carries around 130,000 clones, about two thirds recorded once. The sequenced sample consisted of PBMCs. Receptor source: a human donor in good health.

The chain has TRBV7-2 and TRBJ2-1; TRBD2 matches 9 bases. This CDR3 is 15 amino acids long. J was trimmed by 5 bases and V by 4 bases; bases with no gene match: 6. The germline gives CDR1 SGHTA, CDR2 FQGNSA. The CDR3 sequence is CASSSKRGAHNEQFF. The CDR3 DNA is TGTGCCAGCAGCTCAAAGCGGGGGGCCCACAATGAGCAGTTCTTC.

The chain is built from TRBV30 and TRBJ2-6; 12 nucleotides align to TRBD1. The CDR3 extends over 18 amino acids. The V and J ends lost 1 base and 0 bases, in that order; junction bases with no gene match: 4. Germline V gene lookup returns CDR1 GTSNPN and CDR2 SVGIG (reference sequence). The CDR3 region is CAWSGAGQGASGANVLTF. The CDR3 DNA is TGTGCCTGGAGTGGGGCGGGACAGGGGGCCTCTGGGGCCAACGTCCTGACTTTC.

The rearrangement joins TRBV7-9 to TRBJ1-3, with D tentatively TRBD1 (5 bases). With 5 bases removed from V and 0 bases from J, the gap between germline ends came to 14 bases. Germline assignment: CDR1 SEHNR and CDR2 FQNEAQ (reference sequence). CDR3 length: 16 amino acids. CDR3 nucleotide sequence: TGTGCCAGCAGCACCCACGACAGTATCTCTGGAAACACCATATATTTT. Translated: CASSTHDSISGNTIYF.

This chain connects TRBV9 to TRBJ2-3; 10 positions match TRBD1. Germline CDR1 is SGDLS and CDR2 is YYNGEE. The CDR3 totals 16 residues. The ends lost 3 bases at V and 6 bases at J; junction bases unmatched: 10. As DNA, the CDR3 is TGTGCCAGCAGCGCCCGGGACAGGGGACCCCTGGATACGCAGTATTTT. Translated: CASSARDRGPLDTQYF.

The chain has TRBV9 and TRBJ2-1, with TRBD1 matching over 7 bases. The junction had 9 bases not matched to a gene; V was cut back by 3 bases and J by 3 bases. Germline V gene lookup returns CDR1 SGDLS and CDR2 YYNGEE. This CDR3 has 16 residues. The CDR3, as DNA: TGTGCCAGCAGCGGGATAGGGACAGTACGCTACAATGAGCAGTTCTTC. Translated: CASSGIGTVRYNEQFF.

The chain has TRBV27 and TRBJ2-7, with 10 positions matching TRBD2. Germline CDR1 MNHEY, CDR2 SMNVEV (reference sequence). J gave up 0 bases and V 5 bases, and 13 bases lay outside the gene matches. The CDR3 loop spans 18 amino acids. Here the CDR3 DNA reads TGTGCCAGCAGTCCTAGGACTAGCGGAATACCGAGCTCCTACGAGCAGTACTTC. Translation: CASSPRTSGIPSSYEQYF.

The chain employs TRBV5-1 and TRBJ2-3; D perhaps matches TRBD1 (5 bases). V was clipped by 1 base and J by 4 bases, with 10 bases between them. The germline gives CDR1 SGHRS, CDR2 YFSETQ. CDR3 length: 14 residues. CDR3: CASSLMGRPDTQYF. DNA for the CDR3: TGCGCCAGCAGCTTGATGGGGCGCCCAGATACGCAGTATTTT.

The chain employs TRBV28 and TRBJ1-2; D unresolved. V lost 5 bases and J lost 7, with 20 bases in between. CDR3 length: 15 amino acids. Germline assignment: CDR1 MDHEN and CDR2 SYDVKM. The CDR3 region is CASSIQHWARGGYTF. The DNA of the CDR3 is TGTGCCAGCAGTATTCAACACTGGGCTCGTGGTGGCTACACCTTC.

The chain links TRBV5-1 to TRBJ2-7; 7 bases are shared with TRBD2. Germline assignment: CDR1 SGHRS and CDR2 YFSETQ. After removal of 0 bases from V and 0 bases from J, the junction contained 6 bases not matched to a gene. The CDR3 spans 16 residues. CDR3 loop: CASSLDLGGSSYEQYF. The CDR3 DNA sequence: TGCGCCAGCAGCTTGGATCTGGGCGGGAGCTCCTACGAGCAGTACTTC.

This chain uses TRBV27 with TRBJ1-6; D is uncertain. Germline CDR1 and CDR2: MNHEY and SMNVEV (reference sequence). V lost 4 bases and J 9 bases, leaving 10 bases between the germline ends. This CDR3 has 13 residues. This CDR3 is CASSWRESSPLHF. CDR3 nucleotides: TGTGCCAGCAGTTGGAGGGAAAGTTCACCCCTCCACTTT.

The V call is TRBV5-1, the J call TRBJ2-2; 8 positions match TRBD2. This CDR3 is built from 16 residues. J was trimmed by 6 bases and V by 0 bases; bases with no gene match: 7. CDR1 is SGHRS, CDR2 YFSETQ, per germline. This CDR3 is CASSLARTSPSGELFF. CDR3 in DNA: TGCGCCAGCAGCTTGGCTCGGACTAGCCCTTCCGGGGAGCTGTTTTTT.

The chain links TRBV30 to TRBJ1-5, with D uncertain. V shed 1 base and J shed 5 bases, with 15 bases lying between them. This CDR3 spans 15 amino acids. Per the germline V gene, CDR1 is GTSNPN and CDR2 is SVGIG (reference sequence). The CDR3 protein is CAWSDTQVTYQPQHF. CDR3 sequence (DNA): TGTGCCTGGAGTGACACCCAAGTCACATATCAGCCCCAGCATTTT.

A few counts support this clone. The chain combines TRBV4-2 with TRBJ1-2; tentative D call: TRBD1 (6 bases). In germline, CDR1 is LGHNA, CDR2 YNFKEQ. CDR3 size: 15 residues. V was clipped by 0 bases and J by 8 bases, with 16 bases between them. The CDR3 region is CASSQDWRQAFGYTF. CDR3 DNA: TGTGCCAGCAGCCAAGATTGGAGACAGGCATTCGGCTACACCTTC.

The V and J genes are TRBV10-1 and TRBJ1-2; a weak D match, TRBD1 (6 bases). Germline loops: CDR1 WNHNN, CDR2 SYGVQD (reference sequence). V was trimmed by 9 bases and J by 0 bases, leaving 20 bases between them. This CDR3 has 16 residues. CDR3 region: CARNSHREGANYGYTF. CDR3 bases: TGCGCCAGGAATAGCCACAGGGAGGGGGCTAACTATGGCTACACCTTC.

The chain carries TRBV6-5 and TRBJ2-1; 7 bases fit TRBD1. Germline CDR1 is MNHEY and CDR2 is SVGAGI. Unmatched junction bases numbered 13, after V lost 6 bases and J lost 8 bases. The CDR3 spans 15 residues. The CDR3 is CASRPRQGRDDEQFF. The CDR3 DNA reads as TGTGCCAGCAGACCTAGACAGGGTCGGGATGATGAGCAGTTCTTC.

The gene calls are TRBV5-1 and TRBJ2-5; a weak D match, TRBD2 (5 bases). Trimming left V 0 bases short and J 1 base short, with 10 bases between. The V gene's germline CDR1 is SGHRS and CDR2 YFSETQ. There are 15 residues in the CDR3. Written as DNA, the CDR3 is TGCGCCAGCAGCTTGGGCGGACTGCCCCAAGAGACCCAGTACTTC. This gives the protein CASSLGGLPQETQYF.

The chain has TRBV7-2 and TRBJ2-3; a weak D match, TRBD2 (7 bases). The CDR3 covers 17 residues. Germline loops: CDR1 SGHTA, CDR2 FQGNSA. The V end was cut by 7 bases, the J end by 5 bases, with 25 bases between. CDR3 sequence: CASTQTGVGGRGDTQYF. The CDR3 DNA reads as TGTGCCAGCACCCAAACCGGGGTCGGGGGGCGCGGAGATACGCAGTATTTT.

Comment on this clone: One end of the junction does not line up with germline, which may come from a read error. The chain combines TRBV7-9 with TRBJ2-1; possible D gene TRBD2, 6 bases. The CDR3 has 12 amino acids. Germline-derived CDR1 and CDR2 are SEHNR and FQNEAQ (reference sequence). CDR3 bases: TGTTCCAGCAGCCGGGCTGGGGGGTTGGAGTTCTTC. It codes for CSSSRAGGLEFF. The variable domain in full, with the rest retrieved from reference TRBV7-9 and TRBJ2-1, is DTGVSQNPRHKITKRGQNVTFRCDPISEHNRLYWYRQTLGQGPEFLTYFQNEAQLEKSRLLSDRFSAERPKGSFSTLEIQRTEQGDSAMYLCSSSRAGGLEFFGPGTRLTVL.

This chain connects TRBV28 to TRBJ1-3, with 7 bases identical to TRBD1. V dropped 6 bases and J dropped 0; count of bases not matched to a gene: 11. Germline V CDR1 and CDR2: MDHEN, SYDVKM. This CDR3 comprises 17 residues. In nucleotides, the CDR3 is TGTGCCAGCAGCCAAACGGACAGGTTCAGCTCTGGAAACACCATATATTTT. Translated: CASSQTDRFSSGNTIYF.

This clone was observed a handful of times. This chain joins TRBV28 and TRBJ1-1, with D uncertain. Trimming removed 4 bases from V and 10 bases from J, with 19 bases in between. CDR3 length: 14 residues. Germline CDR1 MDHEN, CDR2 SYDVKM. CDR3 protein: CASSSQFVPTGAFF. CDR3 sequence (DNA): TGTGCCAGCAGTTCACAGTTTGTCCCCACCGGAGCTTTCTTT.

This clone appeared a few times. The J gene is TRBJ2-3, the V gene TRBV11-2; 8 nucleotides agree with TRBD2. CDR3 length: 16 amino acids. Per germline, CDR1 SGHAT and CDR2 FQNNGV. With 2 bases clipped from V and 1 base from J, the junction kept 5 bases outside the gene matches. CDR3 loop: CASSLSLSGGTDTQYF. The DNA of the CDR3 is TGTGCCAGCAGCTTAAGTCTTAGCGGGGGCACAGATACGCAGTATTTT. Full variable domain (outside the CDR3, taken from reference TRBV11-2 and TRBJ2-3): EAGVAQSPRYKIIEKRQSVAFWCNPISGHATLYWYQQILGQGPKLLIQFQNNGVVDDSQLPKDRFSAERLKGVDSTLKIQPAKLEDSAVYLCASSLSLSGGTDTQYFGPGTRLTVL.

The rearrangement uses TRBV7-8 and TRBJ2-7; D may be TRBD1 (6 bases). CDR1 is SGHVS and CDR2 is FQNEAQ in the germline V gene. V gave up 1 base and J gave up 0 bases, with 10 bases separating them. The CDR3 runs to 15 residues. The CDR3 loop reads CASSLVGHSSYEQYF. CDR3 coding DNA: TGTGCCAGCAGCTTAGTGGGACATTCCTCCTACGAGCAGTACTTC.

The chain couples TRBV7-8 to TRBJ2-1, with D unresolved. The CDR3 length is 15 residues. V lost 2 bases and J 5 bases, leaving 13 bases between the germline ends. Germline CDR1 and CDR2: SGHVS and FQNEAQ. CDR3 coding DNA: TGTGCCAGCAGCTTACTCCCGGGTCCCGACAATGAGCAGTTCTTC. Translated, it gives CASSLLPGPDNEQFF.

The chain links TRBV10-3 to TRBJ1-5; D is perhaps TRBD1 (6 bases). V was shortened by 3 bases and J by 4 bases, with 13 bases between the two germline ends. CDR3 length equals 15 residues. Germline assignment: CDR1 ENHRY and CDR2 SYGVKD. CDR3 sequence reads: CAISDGRGGNQPQHF. The CDR3 bases are TGTGCCATCAGTGACGGCAGGGGTGGGAATCAGCCCCAGCATTTT.

This rearrangement joins TRBV6-5 to TRBJ1-2, with 9 bases lining up with TRBD1. Germline V gives CDR1 MNHEY, CDR2 SVGAGI. The CDR3 spans 15 residues. The junction had 8 bases not matched to a gene; V was cut back by 7 bases and J by 2 bases. The CDR3 spells CASTEGTGKNYGYTF. CDR3 coding DNA: TGTGCCAGCACCGAAGGGACAGGGAAGAACTATGGCTACACCTTC.